Sequencing of this T cell receptor (beta chain) was carried out in a study of T cell responses to AZD1222 COVID-19 vaccine. Regarding this clone: Its antigen remains unknown.

Study conclusions and caveats: A reported finding is that nearly half of spike-specific TCRs target unmutated variant regions.

The CDR3 is 15 residues long. Germline lookup yields CDR1 KGHSH and CDR2 LQKENI. Trimming stripped 4 bases from V and 1 base from J, with 13 bases between. Assay used: immunoSEQ multiplex PCR; TCRdb lists only in-frame clones, some missing. The data contain roughly 100,000 clones, roughly 91% of them singletons. The chain carries TRBV18 and TRBJ1-1; D uncertain. The sample was peripheral blood, taken 28 days after the second AZD1222 dose. This clonotype was sampled from an adult who received the AZD1222 COVID-19 vaccine. The DNA for the CDR3 is TGTGCCAGCTCACTCTCGGGAGATCCGAACACTGAAGCTTTCTTT. As protein: CASSLSGDPNTEAFF.